The rows below give T cell receptor beta chains drawn from one sample of a study of blood T cells in healthy people across ages. One entry per CDR3 protein results from TCRdb running MiXCR on the 5' RACE reads. The sample contains 750,000 to 1,000,000 distinct CDR3 sequences, approximately 32% of which appear only once. The sample also formed part of further work on T cells of mothers and their children.

The specimen was blood. These receptors were obtained from a woman aged 40 to 50 in good health. Both conserved end residues are part of each CDR3. Fields, in order: J gene, clone size, D gene, V gene, CDR3 DNA, CDR3 protein. The D gene is left open where the match is weak. A clone size is listed for some rows: how often the clone was seen (once, few, many), or a class if it is expanded.

j_gene: TRBJ2-5; abundance: few; d_gene: .; v_gene: TRBV18; CDR3nt: TGTGCCAGCTCATTGACACGGGGACAACAAGAGACCCAGTACTTC; CDR3aa: CASSLTRGQQETQYF
j_gene: TRBJ2-7; abundance: .; d_gene: .; v_gene: TRBV7-2; CDR3nt: TGTGCCAGCAGCTTAGTCTCGGTGCGTAATGAGCAGTACTTC; CDR3aa: CASSLVSVRNEQYF
j_gene: TRBJ1-3; abundance: .; d_gene: .; v_gene: TRBV12-3/TRBV12-4; CDR3nt: TGTGCCAGCAGTTTAGGCAGGGCGGTTGGGGGAAACACCATATATTTT; CDR3aa: CASSLGRAVGGNTIYF
j_gene: TRBJ2-7; abundance: .; d_gene: .; v_gene: TRBV7-8; CDR3nt: TGTGCCAGCAGCTTAAGTCTAACCGAGCAGTACTTC; CDR3aa: CASSLSLTEQYF
j_gene: TRBJ2-5; abundance: .; d_gene: TRBD2; v_gene: TRBV28; CDR3nt: TGTGCCAGCAGCCCTTCAGCGGGGGTTGAGACCCAGTACTTC; CDR3aa: CASSPSAGVETQYF
j_gene: TRBJ1-4; abundance: few; d_gene: .; v_gene: TRBV2; CDR3nt: TGTGCCAGCAGCCTCACCAGGGGACCAAATGAAAAACTGTTTTTT; CDR3aa: CASSLTRGPNEKLFF
j_gene: TRBJ2-5; abundance: few; d_gene: TRBD2; v_gene: TRBV3-1; CDR3nt: TGTGCCAGCAGCTGGGGACTAGCGGGAAATCAAGAGACCCAGTACTTC; CDR3aa: CASSWGLAGNQETQYF
j_gene: TRBJ1-1; abundance: .; d_gene: .; v_gene: TRBV20-1; CDR3nt: TGCAGTGCTCTTTGGGGGTATGACACTGAAGCTTTCTTT; CDR3aa: CSALWGYDTEAFF
j_gene: TRBJ2-3; abundance: few; d_gene: .; v_gene: TRBV7-9; CDR3nt: TGTGCCAGCAGCCCCCACCCCGGCAGCACAGATACGCAGTATTTT; CDR3aa: CASSPHPGSTDTQYF
j_gene: TRBJ2-5; abundance: few; d_gene: TRBD2; v_gene: TRBV27; CDR3nt: TGTGCCAGCAGTTTATTGGCGGGGGACCCTCGAGAGACCCAGTACTTC; CDR3aa: CASSLLAGDPRETQYF
j_gene: TRBJ1-1; abundance: .; d_gene: .; v_gene: TRBV9; CDR3nt: TGTGCCAGCAGTGCCTCGGGCCTTTCAACTACTGAAGCTTTCTTT; CDR3aa: CASSASGLSTTEAFF
j_gene: TRBJ1-5; abundance: .; d_gene: .; v_gene: TRBV2; CDR3nt: TGTGCCAGCAGTGTCGGGTGGGGGAGTAGCCAGCCCCAGCATTTT; CDR3aa: CASSVGWGSSQPQHF
j_gene: TRBJ1-2; abundance: .; d_gene: .; v_gene: TRBV5-1; CDR3nt: TGCGCCAGCAGCTTGGATCGGGTTCTACAGGGCCAAAACTATGGCTACACCTTC; CDR3aa: CASSLDRVLQGQNYGYTF
j_gene: TRBJ2-7; abundance: .; d_gene: .; v_gene: TRBV6-1; CDR3nt: TGTGCCAGCAGTGACGACAGGCTTCCTCCCTACAATGAGCAGTACTTC; CDR3aa: CASSDDRLPPYNEQYF
j_gene: TRBJ1-5; abundance: .; d_gene: .; v_gene: TRBV7-9; CDR3nt: TGTGCCAGCAGCTCCCTTTCATCAGCCCAGCATTTT; CDR3aa: CASSSLSSAQHF
j_gene: TRBJ2-7; abundance: few; d_gene: .; v_gene: TRBV7-2; CDR3nt: TGTGCCAGCAGCCCCACTGCCACGAGCTCCTACGAGCAGTACTTC; CDR3aa: CASSPTATSSYEQYF
j_gene: TRBJ1-1; abundance: .; d_gene: .; v_gene: TRBV7-9; CDR3nt: TGTGCCAGCAGCTTAGCGCTAACGATCGAAGCTTTCTTT; CDR3aa: CASSLALTIEAFF
j_gene: TRBJ1-4; abundance: .; d_gene: TRBD1; v_gene: TRBV29-1; CDR3nt: TGCAGCGTCGAGACCGGCGAGGGGGCGCGGGAAAAACTGTTTTTT; CDR3aa: CSVETGEGAREKLFF
j_gene: TRBJ1-2; abundance: .; d_gene: .; v_gene: TRBV4-1; CDR3nt: TGCGCCAGCAGCCCCCAGCAGTACGGCTATGGCTACACCTTC; CDR3aa: CASSPQQYGYGYTF
j_gene: TRBJ1-2; abundance: few; d_gene: .; v_gene: TRBV7-9; CDR3nt: TGTGCCAGCAGCCTAACGACAGCCAACTATGGCTACACCTTC; CDR3aa: CASSLTTANYGYTF
j_gene: TRBJ2-5; abundance: many; d_gene: .; v_gene: TRBV4-1; CDR3nt: TGCGCCAGCAGCCAAGTTCTGCGGGAGACCCAGTACTTC; CDR3aa: CASSQVLRETQYF
j_gene: TRBJ2-7; abundance: .; d_gene: .; v_gene: TRBV20-1; CDR3nt: TGCAGTGCTAGAGATATAGGGGGGGGCCTCTACAATGAGCAGTACTTC; CDR3aa: CSARDIGGGLYNEQYF
j_gene: TRBJ2-3; abundance: .; d_gene: TRBD2; v_gene: TRBV12-3/TRBV12-4; CDR3nt: TGTGCCAGCAGCCCCCTGATCGGACTAGCTTCAGATACGCAGTATTTT; CDR3aa: CASSPLIGLASDTQYF
j_gene: TRBJ2-5; abundance: many; d_gene: .; v_gene: TRBV20-1; CDR3nt: TGCAGTTCCCATGGGGGGCCCCTTCAAGAGACCCAGTACTTC; CDR3aa: CSSHGGPLQETQYF
j_gene: TRBJ2-3; abundance: once; d_gene: .; v_gene: TRBV6-6; CDR3nt: TGTGCCAGCACAGGGTTGAAACCAGCCTTCACAGATACGCAGTATTTT; CDR3aa: CASTGLKPAFTDTQYF
j_gene: TRBJ2-5; abundance: many; d_gene: TRBD1; v_gene: TRBV6-6; CDR3nt: TGTGCCAGCAGTTTCTCCGGGACAGGGAAAGAGACCCAGTACTTC; CDR3aa: CASSFSGTGKETQYF
j_gene: TRBJ2-3; abundance: .; d_gene: TRBD2; v_gene: TRBV6-6; CDR3nt: TGTGCCAGCAGAGAACTAGCGGGGGCTCCCACAGATACGCAGTATTTT; CDR3aa: CASRELAGAPTDTQYF
j_gene: TRBJ1-5; abundance: many; d_gene: .; v_gene: TRBV4-1; CDR3nt: TGCGCCAGCAGCCAAGATCAGCCCCAGCATTTT; CDR3aa: CASSQDQPQHF
j_gene: TRBJ2-7; abundance: .; d_gene: .; v_gene: TRBV20-1; CDR3nt: TGCAGTGCTAGTTCCAGGGACGGCGAGCAGTACTTC; CDR3aa: CSASSRDGEQYF
j_gene: TRBJ2-1; abundance: .; d_gene: .; v_gene: TRBV3-1; CDR3nt: TGTGCCAGCAGCCAATGGGGCGGGGGCGGGAATGAGCAGTTCTTC; CDR3aa: CASSQWGGGGNEQFF
j_gene: TRBJ2-3; abundance: many; d_gene: TRBD2; v_gene: TRBV2; CDR3nt: TGTGCCAGCAATAAGCGGGGGAACACAGATACGCAGTATTTT; CDR3aa: CASNKRGNTDTQYF
j_gene: TRBJ2-7; abundance: .; d_gene: TRBD1; v_gene: TRBV3-1; CDR3nt: TGTGCCAGCAGCCAAGAAGGGACAGGGGGCTCCGAGCAGTACTTC; CDR3aa: CASSQEGTGGSEQYF
j_gene: TRBJ2-5; abundance: few; d_gene: .; v_gene: TRBV6-6; CDR3nt: TGTGCCAGCAGTTACTCGATAGGCAGGGGGGAAGAGACCCAGTACTTC; CDR3aa: CASSYSIGRGEETQYF
j_gene: TRBJ2-7; abundance: .; d_gene: .; v_gene: TRBV7-9; CDR3nt: TGTGCCAGCAACTTGACGGGCTACGAGCAGTACTTC; CDR3aa: CASNLTGYEQYF
j_gene: TRBJ1-2; abundance: many; d_gene: .; v_gene: TRBV29-1; CDR3nt: TGCAGCGCCGCAGACTATGGCTACACCTTC; CDR3aa: CSAADYGYTF
j_gene: TRBJ1-2; abundance: few; d_gene: .; v_gene: TRBV5-1; CDR3nt: TGCGCCAGCCGGACAGACACGAGTGGCTACACCTTC; CDR3aa: CASRTDTSGYTF
j_gene: TRBJ2-7; abundance: many; d_gene: TRBD1; v_gene: TRBV27; CDR3nt: TGTGCCAGCAGTGGGACAGCTCTATACGAGCAGTACTTC; CDR3aa: CASSGTALYEQYF
j_gene: TRBJ2-7; abundance: .; d_gene: .; v_gene: TRBV5-4; CDR3nt: TGTGCCAGCAGGCCGGACGGCACCTACGAGCAGTACTTC; CDR3aa: CASRPDGTYEQYF
j_gene: TRBJ2-5; abundance: many; d_gene: .; v_gene: TRBV20-1; CDR3nt: TGCAGTGCTAGAAACCCAGCAGGGGGGGTCGTGGAGACCCAGTACTTC; CDR3aa: CSARNPAGGVVETQYF
j_gene: TRBJ2-5; abundance: .; d_gene: .; v_gene: TRBV6-5; CDR3nt: TGTGCCAGCAGTTTAACCGGGCCCGAAGGGGGGACCCAGTACTTC; CDR3aa: CASSLTGPEGGTQYF
j_gene: TRBJ1-1; abundance: .; d_gene: .; v_gene: TRBV3-1; CDR3nt: TGTGCCAGCGGAAACGGTCCTCGGAACACTGAAGCTTTCTTT; CDR3aa: CASGNGPRNTEAFF
j_gene: TRBJ2-5; abundance: many; d_gene: TRBD1; v_gene: TRBV5-1; CDR3nt: TGCGCCAGCAGCAGACAGGGGCTACGCGAGACCCAGTACTTC; CDR3aa: CASSRQGLRETQYF